These 5 T cell receptor beta chains originate from one sample sequenced in a study of CD8+CD57+ T cells in acquired aplastic anemia. Profiles of TCR beta VDJ and CDR3 were generated from a genomic DNA template. Via MiXCR, TCRdb re-called the reads, giving one row per CDR3 protein. The data show hundreds of thousands of distinct CDR3 sequences, with approximately 82% seen just once and less than 50% held by the top ten. It was patients with CD8+CD57+ cell expansion by flow cytometry who were chosen for sequencing. The specimen was sorted CD4+, CD8+, or CD8+CD57+ T cells (not recorded which) from PBMCs. The receptors stem from a human donor with aplastic anemia.

This chain uses TRBV9 with TRBJ1-2, with no clear D. From germline, CDR1 is SGDLS and CDR2 YYNGEE. V was cut by 6 bases and J by 6 bases, with 24 bases left in between. The CDR3 contains 16 residues. The DNA for the CDR3 is TGTGCCAGCACCCTGGGGATGGACGGGCACACTGATGGCTACACCTTC. This codes for CASTLGMDGHTDGYTF.

Details on this clonotype: The CDR3 ends on some other residue instead of the conserved phenylalanine or tryptophan, so this is likely a read error. The DNA is omitted, as the CDR3 cannot be located on it reliably, and the CDR3 follows TCRdb's listing. V usage is TRBV13 and J usage is TRBJ1-2; the table's TRBD1 call for D was not verified on the DNA. Including both end residues, the CDR3 is 16 amino acids long. The germline gives CDR1 PRHDT, CDR2 FYEKMQ (reference sequence). CDR3 residues: CASSSRDRGVDYGYSV.

The chain is built from TRBV10-3 and TRBJ1-5, with D possibly TRBD1 on 5 matching bases. This CDR3 has 14 amino acids. Trimming removed 9 bases from V and 8 bases from J, with 20 bases in between. Per the germline V gene, CDR1 is ENHRY and CDR2 is SYGVKD. Here the CDR3 reads CAISRDPPREPQHF. CDR3 DNA: TGTGCCATTAGCCGGGACCCACCCAGGGAGCCCCAGCATTTT.

There are a few counts of this clonotype. The rearrangement links TRBV5-6 to TRBJ2-2, with D possibly being TRBD2 (5 bases). The CDR3 runs to 12 residues. The V end was cut by 0 bases, the J end by 8 bases, with 5 bases between. CDR1 SGHDT and CDR2 YYEEEE come from the germline V gene. In DNA form, the CDR3 reads TGTGCCAGCAGCTTGGGCGGGGGGGAGCTGTTTTTT. It encodes CASSLGGGELFF.

About this clonotype itself: The junction differs from germline at one of its ends, possibly a read error. V and J are TRBV7-6 and TRBJ2-7; possibly TRBD2 for D (5 bases). CDR1 is SGHVS and CDR2 is FNYEAQ in the germline V gene. The CDR3 covers 13 residues. The CDR3 DNA reads as TGTGCTAGCAGCTTAGGGCACCGCGGGGAGCAGTACTTC. Amino acid sequence: CASSLGHRGEQYF.